This T cell receptor beta chain originates from a study of immune cell composition in non-small cell lung cancer (dated by TCRdb to 2016 to 2017). In the study overall: To assign histologic subtype, which was mostly lung adenocarcinoma or squamous cell carcinoma, H&E was combined with p63, CK5, Napsin A and TTF-1 immunohistochemistry. Supplementary cohort #1 consisted of ten or so lung adenocarcinoma cases with paired tumour/lung TCR-beta sequencing and with TIL populations generated to assess tumour reactivity. The subtype comparisons left out several tumour specimens with TCR-beta data because those specimens were rare histological subtypes. Adaptive Biotechnologies TCR-beta sequencing was carried out on a few dozen paired NSCLC tumour and non-adjacent lung specimens, as well as on approximately 26 tumour-only specimens. Paper-wide results and their limitations: Nearly half of NSCLC cases had tumour-associated clones >0.5%, with 75% to 80% of squamous carcinomas showing such clones compared with under 35% of adenocarcinomas. Smoking pack-years did not significantly correlate with tumour TCR-beta clonality. The reactivity cohort included only roughly nine cases, and whether tumour-reactive clones share sequences with the dominant in vivo tumour-associated clones was not shown. In around ten adenocarcinoma cases, a strong correlation was found between maximal tumour-associated clone frequency and TIL tumour reactivity, whereas no such correlation was found between overall clonality and TIL tumour reactivity. Lung squamous cell carcinoma tumours had significantly higher Top 10 clone scores and productive clonality than lung adenocarcinoma tumours.

A few counts support this clone. What antigen it recognizes has not been identified. Per-base qualities were not stored, and no clone one base away is much larger. The germline V gene specifies SGHDT as CDR1 and YYEEEE as CDR2. V loses 4 bases of germline sequence and J loses 0 bases, and the interval between the two ends is 14 bases. The CDR3 runs 16 amino acids, cysteine and phenylalanine included. Only the CDR3 region is kept as DNA, spanning 48 bases read in frame from base 1. A two-step multiplex PCR was used to amplify TCR-beta CDR3 regions from genomic DNA, and Illumina-compatible adaptors were added in the second step. As a commercial immunoSEQ service, TCR-beta immunosequencing was carried out on an Illumina platform. The study's processing was this. Repertoires were summarised by productive clonality and by Top 10 Clones, defined as the percentage of T-cell templates derived from the ten most frequent sequences. Productive clonality had a range of 0 to 1, where 1 means a monoclonal population. Sequences comprising at least 0.1% of tumour T-cell templates but absent from matched non-adjacent lung were defined as tumour-associated clones and were identified via log10 scatter plots. Two-group comparisons used Student's t-tests, stages used ANOVA, and relationships used linear regression, analysed in GraphPad Prism7 and R. This immuneACCESS table, as held by TCRdb, lists in-frame sequences with V and J called but not all clones. Of the missing ones, under half trace to an unresolved V gene in checked studies; the others have no known cause. The DNA was the basis for D and trimming; V, J and clone size are from that table. Within this sample are roughly 7,000 clones, with around three quarters of them counted one time only. Jointly, the top ten make up 4% to 5.5% of the sample.

Frozen aliquots of unsorted single-cell suspensions were used for genomic DNA extraction with the QIAamp DNA kit. Surgically resected non-small cell lung cancer tissue was used for the tumour samples. Tissues arrived within 2 hours after resection and were immediately processed into single-cell suspensions. Tissue was broken up mechanically, digested enzymatically with DNase I, collagenase I and hyaluronidase for 30 to 35 minutes at 37 degrees C, and then filtered and RBC-lysed. This TCR came from a human donor with non-small cell lung cancer. Sample: lung tumor tissue. The chain joins TRBV5-6 to TRBJ1-5; the D gene cannot be resolved reliably. The nucleotides read TGTGCCAGCAGCCGGAAGATACTAGATAGCAATCAGCCCCAGCATTTT. Translated, this is CASSRKILDSNQPQHF. The full variable domain, completed from the reference TRBV5-6 and TRBJ1-5 proteins outside the CDR3, reads DAGVTQSPTHLIKTRGQQVTLRCSPKSGHDTVSWYQQALGQGPQFIFQYYEEEERQRGNFPDRFSGHQFPNYSSELNVNALLLGDSALYLCASSRKILDSNQPQHFGDGTRLSIL.